This TCR beta chain was identified during a study of OX40 agonist ivuxolimab in advanced cancers. Only in-frame clones appear in the TCRdb table, and some are missing; sequencing was by immunoSEQ multiplex PCR. Altogether approximately 77,000 clones are present, approximately 85% being singletons, with the ten largest covering approximately 2.2%. The V end was cut by 2 bases, the J end by 0 bases, with 1 base between. Germline V gene sequence: CDR1 MNHEY, CDR2 SMNVEV (reference sequence). This CDR3 contains 13 residues. This clone came up once. The V and J genes are TRBV27 and TRBJ2-2; D gene unclear. The material sequenced was CD4+ or CD8+ T cells sorted from blood, taken in a trial of the OX40 agonist ivuxolimab. This receptor was identified in an adult with an advanced solid tumor such as melanoma, head and neck, liver or kidney cancer. CDR3 sequence: CASSLTNTGELFF. CDR3 DNA: TGTGCCAGCAGTTTAACGAACACCGGGGAGCTGTTTTTT.